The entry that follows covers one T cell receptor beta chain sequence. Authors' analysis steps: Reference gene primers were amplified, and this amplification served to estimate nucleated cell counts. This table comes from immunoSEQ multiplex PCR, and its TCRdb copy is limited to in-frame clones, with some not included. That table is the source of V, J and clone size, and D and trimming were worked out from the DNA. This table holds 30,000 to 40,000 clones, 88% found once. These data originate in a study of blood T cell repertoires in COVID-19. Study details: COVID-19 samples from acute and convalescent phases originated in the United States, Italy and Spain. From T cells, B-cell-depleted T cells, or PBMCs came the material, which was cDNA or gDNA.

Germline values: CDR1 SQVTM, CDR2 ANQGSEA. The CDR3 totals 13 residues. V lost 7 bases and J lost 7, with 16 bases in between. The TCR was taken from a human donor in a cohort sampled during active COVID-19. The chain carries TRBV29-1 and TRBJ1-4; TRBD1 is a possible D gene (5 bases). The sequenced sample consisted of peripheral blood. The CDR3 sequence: CSALGLGGEKLFF. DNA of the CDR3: TGCAGCGCTTTGGGACTCGGGGGTGAAAAACTGTTTTTT.